Listed below are T cell receptor beta chains from one sample, sequenced in a study of identical twins. TCRdb reanalysed the 5' RACE reads using MiXCR and keeps one entry per CDR3 protein. The sample holds hundreds of thousands of distinct CDR3 sequences, 8% to 9% seen once. Separately, the same data were catalogued under a study of yellow fever vaccine responses in identical twins.

Sequences were obtained from PBMCs. Source of these receptors: a woman between 18 and 29 years old in good health. Each CDR3 is given with its conserved first and last residue. A D gene is named only where the DNA matches it firmly. Clone size is given for some rows only: seen once, a few or many times, or a class if the clone is expanded.

>TRBV12-3/TRBV12-4|few|.|TRBJ2-5
CASSLMGEEETQYF
TGTGCCAGCAGCCTCATGGGGGAGGAAGAGACCCAGTACTTC
>TRBV19|few|.|TRBJ2-7
CASSHDGSYEQYF
TGTGCCAGTAGTCATGACGGATCCTACGAGCAGTACTTC
>TRBV7-8|many|.|TRBJ1-2
CASSPRAGANYGYTF
TGTGCCAGCAGCCCGCGGGCGGGGGCTAACTATGGCTACACCTTC
>TRBV20-1|many|TRBD2|TRBJ2-5
CSARDPNRAGARETQYF
TGCAGTGCTAGAGATCCGAATCGAGCGGGGGCCAGAGAGACCCAGTACTTC
>TRBV12-3/TRBV12-4|few|TRBD2|TRBJ2-5
CASSLHLAGGQETQYF
TGTGCCAGCAGTTTACATCTAGCGGGAGGCCAGGAGACCCAGTACTTC
>TRBV6-1|few|.|TRBJ2-7
CASHGGTYSYEQYF
TGTGCCAGCCACGGGGGAACCTACTCCTACGAGCAGTACTTC
>TRBV6-2/TRBV6-3|many|.|TRBJ2-2
CASSYSDNTGELFF
TGTGCCAGCAGTTACTCAGATAACACCGGGGAGCTGTTTTTT
>TRBV20-1|few|TRBD2|TRBJ2-1
CSARTPGLAIVYEQFF
TGCAGTGCTAGAACACCGGGACTAGCTATTGTGTATGAGCAGTTCTTC
>TRBV3-1|.|TRBD2|TRBJ2-5
CASSHLAGQETQYF
TGTGCCAGCAGCCACTTAGCGGGGCAAGAGACCCAGTACTTC
>TRBV28|few|.|TRBJ2-5
CASSPQEAGETQYF
TGTGCCAGCAGTCCCCAGGAGGCGGGAGAGACCCAGTACTTC
>TRBV15|few|TRBD1|TRBJ2-3
CATSPIPRGHSGDTQYF
TGTGCCACCAGCCCCATTCCCAGGGGGCATTCTGGAGATACGCAGTATTTT
>TRBV3-1|.|TRBD1|TRBJ2-7
CASSQLPGQALYEQYF
TGTGCCAGCAGCCAGCTCCCTGGACAGGCACTTTACGAGCAGTACTTC
>TRBV11-2|few|.|TRBJ2-4
CASSTDPGAIAKNIQYF
TGTGCCAGCAGCACGGACCCGGGGGCGATAGCCAAAAACATTCAGTACTTC
>TRBV7-3|.|TRBD2|TRBJ2-1
CASSPRTSGGEGEQFF
TGTGCCAGCAGCCCTAGGACTAGCGGGGGGGAGGGTGAGCAGTTCTTC
>TRBV20-1|.|.|TRBJ2-3
CSARASGTDTQYF
TGCAGTGCTAGAGCCAGTGGCACAGATACGCAGTATTTT
>TRBV4-3|.|TRBD2|TRBJ2-1
CASSQPGLAGLDEQFF
TGCGCCAGCAGCCAACCGGGACTAGCGGGACTCGATGAGCAGTTCTTC
>TRBV4-2|few|.|TRBJ2-1
CASSQGLTGKEQFF
TGTGCCAGCAGCCAAGGACTCACCGGCAAGGAGCAGTTCTTC
>TRBV3-1|few|TRBD2|TRBJ2-1
CASSQSGGYNEQFF
TGTGCCAGCAGCCAATCGGGAGGATACAATGAGCAGTTCTTC
>TRBV12-3/TRBV12-4|few|TRBD2|TRBJ2-1
CASSANSGRAGEQFF
TGTGCCAGCAGCGCCAATAGCGGGAGGGCCGGTGAGCAGTTCTTC
>TRBV4-3|.|TRBD2|TRBJ2-7
CASSQDWGGTSYEQYF
TGCGCCAGCAGCCAAGATTGGGGGGGGACCTCCTACGAGCAGTACTTC
>TRBV7-2|few|.|TRBJ2-7
CASSLVAGSDEQYF
TGTGCCAGCAGCTTAGTAGCAGGCAGCGACGAGCAGTACTTC
>TRBV7-9|.|.|TRBJ1-1
CASSPQWGAENTEAFF
TGTGCCAGCAGCCCGCAATGGGGAGCAGAGAACACTGAAGCTTTCTTT
>TRBV6-5|.|.|TRBJ2-3
CASSSTSMDTQYF
TGTGCCAGCAGTTCTACTAGCATGGATACGCAGTATTTT
>TRBV28|.|.|TRBJ2-2
CASSLRRPSSGELFF
TGTGCCAGCAGTTTACGGCGGCCCTCTAGCGGGGAGCTGTTTTTT
>TRBV18|.|TRBD1|TRBJ2-4
CASSSGQDKNIQYF
TGTGCCAGCTCCTCGGGACAGGACAAAAACATTCAGTACTTC
>TRBV5-6|many|.|TRBJ1-1
CASSSPGGVSTEAFF
TGTGCCAGCAGCTCCCCCGGGGGAGTGAGCACTGAAGCTTTCTTT
>TRBV3-1|.|.|TRBJ1-2
CASSPTERGRGYTF
TGTGCCAGCAGCCCAACCGAACGAGGTCGTGGCTACACCTTC
>TRBV6-5|few|TRBD1|TRBJ2-3
CASSYMWTGGTDTQYF
TGTGCCAGCAGTTATATGTGGACAGGGGGCACAGATACGCAGTATTTT
>TRBV28|.|TRBD2|TRBJ2-3
CASSSLSGSVADTQYF
TGTGCCAGCAGTTCACTTAGCGGGAGCGTCGCAGATACGCAGTATTTT
>TRBV28|.|.|TRBJ2-5
CASLGFTSRQTHSQETQYF
TGTGCCAGCTTAGGGTTCACGTCAAGACAGACCCATTCTCAAGAGACCCAGTACTTC
>TRBV7-9|many|.|TRBJ2-1
CASSLVEYNEQFF
TGTGCCAGCAGCCTAGTGGAGTACAATGAGCAGTTCTTC